The clone carrying this T cell receptor beta chain has only one observation. V lost 7 bases, J lost 1 base, and 5 bases stayed unmatched. Germline V gene data show CDR1 as MNHEY and CDR2 as SVGAGI. This CDR3 has 15 residues. This sample is part of a study of blood T cell repertoires in COVID-19. The repertoire was sequenced with immunoSEQ multiplex PCR; TCRdb's copy has only in-frame clones and lacks some. The sample shows around 290,000 clones, around 89% of them seen only once. The TCR comes from a woman in her sixties in a cohort exposed to, infected with or recovered from COVID-19 (not recorded which). The specimen sequenced was PBMCs or T cells enriched from blood (not recorded which). This rearrangement joins TRBV6-5 to TRBJ2-7; 12 bases agree with TRBD2. This CDR3 is CASNRLAGVSYEQYF. In DNA, the CDR3 is TGTGCCAGCAACCGACTAGCGGGAGTATCCTACGAGCAGTACTTC.